Described below is a single T cell receptor beta chain sequence and its context. This sample stems from a study of resident and recirculating memory T cells in vitiligo. At the level of the study: Shave-biopsy epidermis from lesional and nonlesional skin was sequenced alongside PBMCs.

Germline lookup yields CDR1 LGHNA and CDR2 YSLEER. The CDR3 totals 16 residues. Germline trimming cut 0 bases from V and 6 bases from J; bases unmatched to any gene: 9. The assay was immunoSEQ multiplex PCR, and TCRdb's table has in-frame clones only and misses some. The sample includes approximately 69,000 clones, roughly nine tenths of them seen just once. Confetti depigmentation, marking active vitiligo, was absent in these patients. Anyone treated within the previous three months was excluded. The sequenced sample was blood. This TCR was recovered from a male donor with vitiligo. The chain uses TRBV4-3 and TRBJ2-7; 9 bases line up with TRBD2. The DNA for the CDR3 is TGCGCCAGCAGCCAAGAATTGGGCGGGGGGGCGGGCGAGCAGTACTTC. Translated, it gives CASSQELGGGAGEQYF.